One sample yielded the 18 T cell receptor beta chains listed below, sequenced in a study of T cells in Graves' hyperthyroidism and ophthalmopathy. RNA transcripts were the template for amplifying TCR beta CDR3 regions. The TCR CDR3 first-round RT-PCR relied on the HTBI primer set. TCRdb re-analysed the multiplex PCR reads in MiXCR, keeping a single row per CDR3 protein. The data contain roughly 200,000 distinct CDR3 sequences, 18% of them singletons. Input material: blood. The source of these receptors is a man aged 35 to 55 with Graves' hyperthyroidism.

This clonotype occurred many times. V is TRBV20-1 and J is TRBJ2-1; 7 bases align to TRBD1. V shed 1 base and J 3 bases; nucleotides not matched to a gene: 6. There are 15 residues in the CDR3. Germline V gives CDR1 DFQATT, CDR2 SNEGSKA (reference sequence). CDR3 sequence reads: CSARAQTGYYNEQFF. The CDR3 bases are TGCAGTGCTAGAGCGCAGACAGGGTACTACAATGAGCAGTTCTTC.

Notes on this clonotype: One base away lies a much larger clone, so this may be a sequencing read error. The rearrangement uses TRBV3-1 and TRBJ2-1; D unclear. The CDR3 is made up of 14 amino acids. Germline-derived CDR1 and CDR2 are LGHDT and YNNKEL (reference sequence). The CDR3 region is CAGSQDDLYNEQFF. Here the CDR3 DNA reads TGTGCCGGCAGCCAAGATGACCTCTACAATGAGCAGTTCTTC.

The chain employs TRBV7-3 and TRBJ2-2, with D possibly being TRBD2 (6 bases). The CDR3 runs 15 residues. Trimming took 2 bases from V and 5 from J, leaving 12 bases between them. The germline CDR1 and CDR2 sequences are SGHTA and FQGTGA. The DNA of the CDR3 is TGTGCCAGCAGCTTAGCGGGATTGGAGACCGGGGAGCTGTTTTTT. Protein: CASSLAGLETGELFF.

This clonotype showed up just a few times. The V and J genes are TRBV28 and TRBJ2-4, with D possibly TRBD1 on 6 matching bases. The V end was cut by 2 bases, the J end by 0 bases, with 17 bases between. The CDR3 has 18 amino acids. From germline, CDR1 is MDHEN and CDR2 SYDVKM. CDR3 in DNA: TGTGCCAGCAGTTTAGCAGGACAGAAGGAACTAGCCAAAAACATTCAGTACTTC. Translating gives CASSLAGQKELAKNIQYF.

This rearrangement joins TRBV9 to TRBJ2-3; D is unclear. V lost 4 bases, J lost 1 base, and 10 bases lay in between. The germline V gene encodes CDR1 SGDLS and CDR2 YYNGEE. The length of the CDR3 is 14 residues. The CDR3 DNA is TGTGCCAGCAGCCTCTCCGTGGGCACAGATACGCAGTATTTT. Translation: CASSLSVGTDTQYF.

This clonotype was observed a handful of times. This chain uses TRBV6-1 with TRBJ1-4; TRBD1 matches at 7 bases. Trimming took 6 bases from V and 8 from J; bases not matched to a gene: 6. Germline CDR1 is MNHNS and CDR2 is SASEGT. The CDR3 covers 13 residues. CDR3 bases: TGTGCCAGCAGACAGACAGGGTACGAAAAACTGTTTTTT. Translating it yields CASRQTGYEKLFF.

This clonotype was detected a few times. The genes are TRBV3-1 and TRBJ1-2, with a possible D match to TRBD1 (5 bases). CDR1 and CDR2 from the germline V gene are LGHDT and YNNKEL (reference sequence). V lost 0 bases to trimming and J lost 8 bases, with 13 bases between them. The CDR3 sequence is 14 residues long. The CDR3 protein is CASSQDPGLGGYTF. CDR3 nucleotide sequence: TGTGCCAGCAGCCAAGATCCGGGGCTGGGGGGCTACACCTTC.

This clonotype was detected only a few times. This chain joins TRBV4-2 and TRBJ2-2; D uncertain. CDR3 length: 16 residues. With 0 bases removed from V and 5 bases from J, the gap between germline ends came to 13 bases. Germline lookup yields CDR1 LGHNA and CDR2 YNFKEQ. CDR3 sequence reads: CASSQDKGLGTGELFF. The CDR3 bases are TGTGCCAGCAGCCAAGATAAGGGATTAGGGACCGGGGAGCTGTTTTTT.

The chain has TRBV11-2 and TRBJ2-1; D may correspond to TRBD1 or TRBD2 (6 bases each). With 6 bases removed from V and 5 bases from J, the gap between germline ends came to 20 bases. In germline, CDR1 is SGHAT, CDR2 FQNNGV. The CDR3 totals 16 residues. The CDR3 nucleotides read TGTGCCAGCAGGCCCCTGCGGAGGGGGAAGGACAATGAGCAGTTCTTC. This gives the protein CASRPLRRGKDNEQFF.

This clonotype was recorded a few times. The rearrangement joins TRBV5-4 to TRBJ2-2; 8 bases line up with TRBD1. This CDR3 spans 15 amino acids. In germline, CDR1 is SGHNT, CDR2 YYREEE (reference sequence). V lost 4 bases and J lost 4; bases outside the gene matches: 6. The CDR3 region has the DNA TGTGCCAGCAGCCAGGGACAGGTTATCACCGGGGAGCTGTTTTTT. Protein: CASSQGQVITGELFF.

This clonotype has just one count. The V call is TRBV28, the J call TRBJ1-2; 10 positions match TRBD1. The CDR3 has 14 residues. CDR1 is MDHEN, CDR2 SYDVKM, per germline. J lost 7 bases, V lost 6 bases, and 8 bases had no gene match. The CDR3 reads CASRLGGTGVGYTF. The CDR3 DNA reads TGTGCCAGCAGGCTCGGCGGGACAGGGGTTGGCTACACCTTC.

This clonotype has just a few counts. This sequence joins TRBV7-3 and TRBJ1-1; the D gene is possibly TRBD1 (6 bases). Trimming stripped 5 bases from V and 5 bases from J, with 15 bases between. This CDR3 contains 14 residues. CDR1 and CDR2 (germline): SGHTA, FQGTGA. The DNA for the CDR3 is TGTGCCAGCAGCCCCGGGGCAGGGGCGACTGAAGCTTTCTTT. Amino acids: CASSPGAGATEAFF.

V is TRBV6-5 and J is TRBJ1-5, with D tentatively TRBD1 (5 bases). With 2 bases removed from V and 0 bases from J, the gap between germline ends came to 11 bases. Germline V gives CDR1 MNHEY, CDR2 SVGAGI. This CDR3 is 16 amino acids long. CDR3 protein: CASSYPPGGSNQPQHF. The CDR3 DNA is TGTGCCAGCAGTTACCCCCCGGGGGGTAGCAATCAGCCCCAGCATTTT.

V and J are TRBV20-1 and TRBJ2-3; D may be TRBD2 (7 bases). The CDR3 covers 13 residues. Germline assignment: CDR1 DFQATT and CDR2 SNEGSKA (reference sequence). Trimming removed 7 bases from V and 5 bases from J, with 16 bases in between. This chain's CDR3 is CSVLGGGRDTQYF. The CDR3 DNA is TGCAGTGTTCTGGGGGGCGGGAGAGATACGCAGTATTTT.

This clonotype was seen ten or more times. This rearrangement joins TRBV20-1 to TRBJ2-5; 9 bases match TRBD1. CDR3 length: 14 amino acids. Trimming cost V 5 bases and J 12 bases; bases outside gene matches: 16. Per germline, CDR1 DFQATT and CDR2 SNEGSKA (reference sequence). The CDR3 is CSAVPGDRAIFKYF. The CDR3 DNA follows: TGCAGTGCTGTACCGGGGGACAGGGCGATTTTTAAGTACTTC.

This chain links TRBV5-1 with TRBJ1-2; D ambiguous. The CDR3 is 13 amino acids. Germline CDR1 reads SGHRS; CDR2 reads YFSETQ. Trimming stripped 4 bases from V and 8 bases from J, with 15 bases between. The CDR3 loop is CASSAQKSWGYTF. CDR3 sequence (DNA): TGCGCCAGCAGCGCGCAGAAATCCTGGGGCTACACCTTC.

This clonotype was counted at least ten times. This rearrangement joins TRBV6-1 to TRBJ2-1, with 9 bases matching TRBD1. The CDR3 has 13 amino acids. Per germline, CDR1 MNHNS and CDR2 SASEGT. J was trimmed by 9 bases and V by 6 bases; bases with no gene match: 6. This chain's CDR3 is CASRNRGQAEQFF. In DNA form, the CDR3 reads TGTGCCAGCAGAAACAGGGGGCAGGCTGAGCAGTTCTTC.

The sample holds many counts of this clonotype. The chain uses TRBV2 and TRBJ1-5; 7 bases line up with TRBD1. The CDR3 consists of 12 residues. Per germline, CDR1 SNHLY and CDR2 FYNNEI. CDR3 DNA sequence: TGTGCATCGACAGGGTCAGGCAGCAGCCAGCATTTT. Encoded protein: CASTGSGSSQHF.